This T cell receptor beta chain emerged from a study of T-cell memory formation after mild COVID-19. The CDR3 has 18 residues. V trimming: 0 bases; J trimming: 3 bases; junction bases outside the gene matches: 5. TCRdb fed the 5' RACE reads into MiXCR, producing one record per CDR3 protein. The profile shows about 340,000 distinct CDR3 sequences, approximately 16% of them singletons. Only a few counts were recorded for this clonotype. The sample taken for sequencing was PBMCs or a T cell subset sorted from them (not recorded which). The clonotype originates from a man aged 18 to 30 who had mild COVID-19 (a few samples of this study predate the infection). Cell type and time point are not known. This chain links TRBV12-3 or TRBV12-4 with TRBJ1-6, with 10 bases matching TRBD1. In DNA, the CDR3 is TGTGCCAGCAGTTTAGCGGGACAGGGGAGTGTCTATAATTCACCCCTCCACTTT. Amino acids: CASSLAGQGSVYNSPLHF.